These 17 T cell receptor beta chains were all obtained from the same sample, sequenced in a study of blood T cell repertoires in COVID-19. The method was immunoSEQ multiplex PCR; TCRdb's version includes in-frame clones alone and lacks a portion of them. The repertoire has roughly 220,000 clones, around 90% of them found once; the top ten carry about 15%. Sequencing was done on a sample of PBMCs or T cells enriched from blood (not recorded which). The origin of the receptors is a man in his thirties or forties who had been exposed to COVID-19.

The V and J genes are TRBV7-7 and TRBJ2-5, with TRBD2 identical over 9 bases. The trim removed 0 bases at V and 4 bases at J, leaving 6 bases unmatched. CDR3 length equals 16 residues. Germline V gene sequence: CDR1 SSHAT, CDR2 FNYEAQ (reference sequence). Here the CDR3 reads CASSLAASGALETQYF. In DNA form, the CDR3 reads TGTGCCAGCAGCTTAGCGGCTAGCGGGGCCCTAGAGACCCAGTACTTC.

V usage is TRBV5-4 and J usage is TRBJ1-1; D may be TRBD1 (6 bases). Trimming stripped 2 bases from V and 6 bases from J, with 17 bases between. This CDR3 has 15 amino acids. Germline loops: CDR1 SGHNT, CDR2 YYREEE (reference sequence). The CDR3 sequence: CASSLLGQTGPEAFF. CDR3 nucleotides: TGTGCCAGCAGCTTATTGGGACAAACAGGTCCTGAAGCTTTCTTT.

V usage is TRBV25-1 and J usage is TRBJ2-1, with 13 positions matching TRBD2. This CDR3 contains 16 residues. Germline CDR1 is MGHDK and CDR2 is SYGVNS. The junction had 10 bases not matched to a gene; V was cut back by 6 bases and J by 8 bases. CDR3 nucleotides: TGTGCCAGCAGGAGAGGACTAGCGGGGGCCCAGGATGAGCAGTTCTTC. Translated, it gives CASRRGLAGAQDEQFF.

CDR3 in amino acids: CASRLSGGTDEQFF. DNA for the CDR3: TGCGCCAGCAGGCTTAGCGGGGGGACCGATGAGCAGTTCTTC. The chain couples TRBV10-2 to TRBJ2-1, with TRBD2 matching 10 bases. The germline gives CDR1 WSHSY, CDR2 SAAADI. Unmatched junction bases numbered 7, after V lost 6 bases and J lost 8 bases. The CDR3 length is 14 residues.

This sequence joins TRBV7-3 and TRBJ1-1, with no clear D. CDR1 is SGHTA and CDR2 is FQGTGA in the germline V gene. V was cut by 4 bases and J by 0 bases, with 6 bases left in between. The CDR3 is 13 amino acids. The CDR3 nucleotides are TGTGCCAGCAGCTCCACTATGAACACTGAAGCTTTCTTT. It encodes CASSSTMNTEAFF.

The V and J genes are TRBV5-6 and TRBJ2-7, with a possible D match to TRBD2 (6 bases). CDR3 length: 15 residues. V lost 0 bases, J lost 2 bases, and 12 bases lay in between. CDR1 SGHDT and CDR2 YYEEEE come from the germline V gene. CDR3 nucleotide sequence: TGTGCCAGCAGCTTGGAGGCGGGGATGGCCTACGAGCAGTACTTC. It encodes CASSLEAGMAYEQYF.

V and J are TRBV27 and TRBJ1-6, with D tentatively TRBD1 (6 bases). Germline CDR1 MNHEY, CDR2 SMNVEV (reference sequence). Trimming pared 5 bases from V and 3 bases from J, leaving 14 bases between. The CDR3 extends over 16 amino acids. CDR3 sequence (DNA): TGTGCCAGCAGTGCCCCTACAGGGTACTATAATTCACCCCTCCACTTT. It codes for CASSAPTGYYNSPLHF.

The CDR3 DNA is TGTGCCAGCAGTCCTTCCTCCTCCAGGACTGAGGTTCAGTACTTC. It encodes CASSPSSSRTEVQYF. V is TRBV6-5 and J is TRBJ2-4; the D gene is possibly TRBD2 (5 bases). The CDR3 loop spans 15 amino acids. V gave up 5 bases and J gave up 11 bases, with 22 bases separating them. Looked up from germline, CDR1 is MNHEY and CDR2 is SVGAGI.

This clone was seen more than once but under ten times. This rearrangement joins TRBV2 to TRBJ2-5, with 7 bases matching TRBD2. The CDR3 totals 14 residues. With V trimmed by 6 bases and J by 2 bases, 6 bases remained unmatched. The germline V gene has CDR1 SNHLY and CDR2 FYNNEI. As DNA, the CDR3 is TGTGCCAGCAGATCAGCGGGGCAACAAGAGACCCAGTACTTC. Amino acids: CASRSAGQQETQYF. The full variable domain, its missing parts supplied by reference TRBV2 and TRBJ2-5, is EPEVTQTPSHQVTQMGQEVILRCVPISNHLYFYWYRQILGQKVEFLVSFYNNEISEKSEIFDDQFSVERPDGSNFTLKIRSTKLEDSAMYFCASRSAGQQETQYFGPGTRLLVL.

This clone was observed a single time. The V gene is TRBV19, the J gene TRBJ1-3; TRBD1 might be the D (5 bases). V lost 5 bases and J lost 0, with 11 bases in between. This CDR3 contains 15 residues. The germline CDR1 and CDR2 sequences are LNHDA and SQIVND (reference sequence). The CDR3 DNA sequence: TGTGCCAGTAGTTTCGGACAAGTCTCTGGAAACACCATATATTTT. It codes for CASSFGQVSGNTIYF.

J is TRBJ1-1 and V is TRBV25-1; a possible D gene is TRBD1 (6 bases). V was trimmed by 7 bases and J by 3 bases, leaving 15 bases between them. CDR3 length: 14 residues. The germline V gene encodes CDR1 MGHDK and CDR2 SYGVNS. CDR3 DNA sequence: TGTGCCAGCACTGAGGGCAGGGGTTACACTGAAGCTTTCTTT. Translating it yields CASTEGRGYTEAFF.

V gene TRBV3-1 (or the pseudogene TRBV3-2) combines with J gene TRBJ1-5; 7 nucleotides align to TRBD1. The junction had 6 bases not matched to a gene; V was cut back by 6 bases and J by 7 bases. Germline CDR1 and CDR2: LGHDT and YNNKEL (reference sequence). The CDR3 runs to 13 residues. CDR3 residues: CASRIRGNQPQHF. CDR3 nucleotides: TGTGCCAGCAGAATCAGGGGGAACCAGCCCCAGCATTTT.

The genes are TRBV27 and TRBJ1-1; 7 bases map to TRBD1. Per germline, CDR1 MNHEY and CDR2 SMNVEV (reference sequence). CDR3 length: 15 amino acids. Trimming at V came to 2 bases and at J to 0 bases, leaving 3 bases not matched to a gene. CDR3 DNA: TGTGCCAGCAGTTTAGTTGGGACAGTGAACACTGAAGCTTTCTTT. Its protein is CASSLVGTVNTEAFF.

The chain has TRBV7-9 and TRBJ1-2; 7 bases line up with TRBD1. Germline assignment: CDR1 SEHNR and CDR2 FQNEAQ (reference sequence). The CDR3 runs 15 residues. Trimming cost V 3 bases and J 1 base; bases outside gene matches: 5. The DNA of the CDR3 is TGTGCCAGCAGCTTGGGGACAGTGCTTAACTATGGCTACACCTTC. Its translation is CASSLGTVLNYGYTF.

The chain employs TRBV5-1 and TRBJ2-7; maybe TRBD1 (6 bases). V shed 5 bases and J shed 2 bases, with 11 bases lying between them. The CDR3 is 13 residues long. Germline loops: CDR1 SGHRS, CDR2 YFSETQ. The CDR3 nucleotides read TGCGCCAGCAGGACAGGCCAAGCCTACGAGCAGTACTTC. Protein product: CASRTGQAYEQYF. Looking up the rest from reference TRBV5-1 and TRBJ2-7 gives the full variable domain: KAGVTQTPRYLIKTRGQQVTLSCSPISGHRSVSWYQQTPGQGLQFLFEYFSETQRNKGNFPGRFSGRQFSNSRSEMNVSTLELGDSALYLCASRTGQAYEQYFGPGTRLTVT.

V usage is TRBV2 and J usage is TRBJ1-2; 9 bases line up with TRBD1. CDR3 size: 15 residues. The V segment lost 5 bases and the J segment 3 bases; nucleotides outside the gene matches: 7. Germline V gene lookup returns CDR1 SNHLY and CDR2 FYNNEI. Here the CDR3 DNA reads TGTGCCAGCAGTAATAACAGGGGGCGCGACTATGGCTACACCTTC. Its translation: CASSNNRGRDYGYTF.

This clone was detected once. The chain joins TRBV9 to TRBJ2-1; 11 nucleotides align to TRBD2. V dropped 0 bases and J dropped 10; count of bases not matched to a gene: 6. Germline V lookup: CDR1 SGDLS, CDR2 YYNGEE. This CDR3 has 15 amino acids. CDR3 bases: TGTGCCAGCAGCGTAGATCCGACTAGCGGGATAGAGCAGTTCTTC. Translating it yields CASSVDPTSGIEQFF.